This T cell receptor beta chain was captured by sequencing in a study of blood T cells in healthy people across ages. Germline trimming cut 1 base from V and 4 bases from J; bases unmatched to any gene: 7. Germline V gene sequence: CDR1 SGHKS, CDR2 YYEKEE (reference sequence). This CDR3 spans 16 amino acids. This clonotype has just a few counts. What it binds is not known. Using a J-beta primer mix together with a sample-barcoded 5' primer, a second PCR was run for about 6 to 12 cycles. Via MiXCR, TCRdb re-called the 5' RACE reads, giving one row per CDR3 protein. The sample contains more than 650,000 distinct CDR3 sequences, roughly 24% of which appear only once. Points from the study as a whole: Per million T cells, TCR beta diversity dropped roughly linearly as age increased.

The same specimen was also included in a second study, on T cells of mothers and their children.

The material sequenced was blood. The V call is TRBV5-5, the J call TRBJ2-5, with 10 bases identical to TRBD2. The source is a boy between 5 and 17 years old in good health. In nucleotides, the CDR3 is TGTGCCAGCAGCTTGAAGCGGGGGGGCATGAGAGAGACCCAGTACTTC. It codes for CASSLKRGGMRETQYF.